The source of this T cell receptor beta chain is a study of post-analysis software for immune sequencing data (dated by TCRdb to the mid-2010s). Looking at the study overall: The recorded disease courses included relapsing-remitting, secondary progressive and progressive-relapsing multiple sclerosis, and some patients had no subtype annotation. A subset of samples was prepared in parallel using single-end sample barcoding, then pooled and co-amplified after Illumina adapter ligation. The patient repertoires were compared against more than 10 previously published healthy control repertoires obtained from donors aged about 6 to 28 years.

Overall study results and their limits: The multiple sclerosis patient group was slightly younger than the control group. Direct clustering with F measure showed strong co-clustering of samples prepared in the same batch, prompting a batch-effect correction. Multiple sclerosis patients had significantly lower normalized Chao1 diversity than controls, a result that suggests substantial peripheral T-cell clonal expansion.

TCR beta repertoires were profiled from peripheral blood of under 15 young patients with multiple sclerosis to demonstrate the VDJtools post-analysis software. Multiple sclerosis patients were children and adolescents aged about 6 to 15 years. Receptors were amplified or captured by PCR. Sequencing used an Illumina HiSeq 2500. To reduce PCR and sequencing biases, unique molecular identifiers were built into the TCR beta cDNA libraries. Per 1 to 10 million input T cells, some 500,000 cDNA molecules were obtained, such that each molecule approximated one T cell. The patient libraries were prepared and sequenced with the same protocol used for the earlier healthy control dataset. Within a given batch, samples were prepared together, multiplexed and sequenced on the same HiSeq lane. Per the source publication's procedure: Raw barcoded reads were processed with MIGEC, discarding single-read molecular identifier groups before consensus assembly and CDR3 extraction. Clonotype tables were post-analysed with VDJtools, normalizing diversity by down-sampling all datasets to the smallest sample size. Repertoire overlap clustering matched CDR3 amino acid but not nucleotide sequences to correct batch-related cross-sample contamination. Clones were called with MiXCR by TCRdb after fastp trimmed the public reads at Q25, and only in-frame beta chains were retained. All rows with the same CDR3 protein become a single entry with the most common DNA and genes. TCRdb's processing, not the study's, gives the V and J calls here. The sample contains roughly 600,000 distinct CDR3 sequences, 44% of them found a single time. Around 1.7% of the sample lies in the top ten.

About this clonotype: The antigen it recognizes is unknown. The sample holds no much larger clone one base away, and base qualities are not on file.

This TCR derives from a girl aged 5 to 17 with multiple sclerosis. The sample comprised blood.

The DNA is as follows: TGTGCCTGGAGCTTAATCTCGTTCGAGCAGTACTTC. Translated, it gives CAWSLISFEQYF. In this chain, TRBV30 is recombined with TRBJ2-7; a confident D gene designation cannot be given. The CDR3, cysteine through phenylalanine, is 12 amino acids long. Only the CDR3 part of the read is kept: 36 bases, read in frame from the first base. V is shortened by 3 bases, J by 6 bases, and the region joining them spans 12 bases. The germline V gene (reference sequence) specifies GTSNPN as CDR1 and SVGIG as CDR2.